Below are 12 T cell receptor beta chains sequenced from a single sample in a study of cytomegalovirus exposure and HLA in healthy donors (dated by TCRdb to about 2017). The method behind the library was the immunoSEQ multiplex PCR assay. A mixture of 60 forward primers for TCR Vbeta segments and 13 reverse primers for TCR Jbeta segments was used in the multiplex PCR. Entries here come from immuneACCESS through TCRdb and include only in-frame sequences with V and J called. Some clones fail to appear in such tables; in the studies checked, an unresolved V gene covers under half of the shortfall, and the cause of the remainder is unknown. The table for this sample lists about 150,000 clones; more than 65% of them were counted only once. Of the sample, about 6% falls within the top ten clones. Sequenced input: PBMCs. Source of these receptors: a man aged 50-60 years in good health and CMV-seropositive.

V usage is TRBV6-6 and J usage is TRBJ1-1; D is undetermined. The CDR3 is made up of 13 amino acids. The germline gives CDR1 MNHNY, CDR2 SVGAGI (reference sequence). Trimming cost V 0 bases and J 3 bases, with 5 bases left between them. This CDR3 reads CASSYSADTEAFF. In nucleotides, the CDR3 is TGTGCCAGCAGTTACTCCGCGGACACTGAAGCTTTCTTT.

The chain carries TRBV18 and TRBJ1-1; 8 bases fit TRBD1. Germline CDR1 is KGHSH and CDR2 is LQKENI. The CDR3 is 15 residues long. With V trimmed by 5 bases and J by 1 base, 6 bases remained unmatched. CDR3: CASSSVTGGNTEAFF. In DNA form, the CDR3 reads TGTGCCAGCTCATCGGTTACAGGGGGGAACACTGAAGCTTTCTTT.

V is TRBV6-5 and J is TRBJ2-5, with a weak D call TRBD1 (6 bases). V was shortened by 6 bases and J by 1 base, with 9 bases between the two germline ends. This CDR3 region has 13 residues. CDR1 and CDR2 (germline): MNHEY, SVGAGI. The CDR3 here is CASSMTGQETQYF. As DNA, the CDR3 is TGTGCCAGCAGCATGACAGGCCAAGAGACCCAGTACTTC.

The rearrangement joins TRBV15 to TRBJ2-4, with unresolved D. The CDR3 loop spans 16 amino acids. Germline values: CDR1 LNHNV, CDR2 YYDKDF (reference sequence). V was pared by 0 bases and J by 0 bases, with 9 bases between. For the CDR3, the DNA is TGTGCCACCAGCAGAGATCCGAGTATAGCCAAAAACATTCAGTACTTC. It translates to CATSRDPSIAKNIQYF.

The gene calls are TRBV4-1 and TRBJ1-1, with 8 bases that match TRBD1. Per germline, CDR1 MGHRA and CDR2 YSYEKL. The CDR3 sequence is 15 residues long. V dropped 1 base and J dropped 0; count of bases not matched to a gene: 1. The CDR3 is CASSQGGQVNTEAFF. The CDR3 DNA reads TGCGCCAGCAGCCAAGGGGGACAGGTGAACACTGAAGCTTTCTTT.

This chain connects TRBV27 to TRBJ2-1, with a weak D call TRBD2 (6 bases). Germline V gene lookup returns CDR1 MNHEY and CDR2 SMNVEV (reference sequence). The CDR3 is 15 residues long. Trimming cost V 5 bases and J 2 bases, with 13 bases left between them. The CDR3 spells CASSISGYTYNEQFF. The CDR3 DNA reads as TGTGCCAGCAGTATTAGCGGATACACCTACAATGAGCAGTTCTTC.

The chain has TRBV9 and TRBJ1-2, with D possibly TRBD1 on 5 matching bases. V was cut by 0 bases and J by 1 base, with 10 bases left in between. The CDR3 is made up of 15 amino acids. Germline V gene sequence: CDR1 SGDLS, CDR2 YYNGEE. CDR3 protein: CASSVDGGLNYGYTF. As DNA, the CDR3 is TGTGCCAGCAGCGTAGATGGGGGACTTAACTATGGCTACACCTTC.

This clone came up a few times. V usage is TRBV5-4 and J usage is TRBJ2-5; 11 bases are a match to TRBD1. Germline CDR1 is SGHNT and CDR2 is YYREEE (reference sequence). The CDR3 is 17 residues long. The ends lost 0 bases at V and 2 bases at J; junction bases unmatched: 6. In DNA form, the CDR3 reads TGTGCCAGCAGCTTGGACCCCCGGGACAGGGGGCAAGAGACCCAGTACTTC. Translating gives CASSLDPRDRGQETQYF.

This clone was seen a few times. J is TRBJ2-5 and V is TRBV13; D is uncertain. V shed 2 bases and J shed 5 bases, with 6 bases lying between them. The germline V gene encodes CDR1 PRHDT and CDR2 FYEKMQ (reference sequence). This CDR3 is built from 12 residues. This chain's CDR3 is CASSLLEETQYF. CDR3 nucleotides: TGTGCCAGCAGCTTATTGGAGGAGACCCAGTACTTC.

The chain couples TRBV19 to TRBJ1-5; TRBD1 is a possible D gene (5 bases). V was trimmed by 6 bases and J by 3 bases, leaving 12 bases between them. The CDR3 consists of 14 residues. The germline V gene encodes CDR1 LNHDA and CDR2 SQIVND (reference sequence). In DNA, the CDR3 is TGTGCCAGTAGCGGCAGGGCCTCCAATCAGCCCCAGCATTTT. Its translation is CASSGRASNQPQHF.

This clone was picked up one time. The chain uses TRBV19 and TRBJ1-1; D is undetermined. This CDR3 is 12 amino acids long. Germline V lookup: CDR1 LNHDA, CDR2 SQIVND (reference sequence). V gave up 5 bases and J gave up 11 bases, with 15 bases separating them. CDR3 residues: CASSPPGRRAFF. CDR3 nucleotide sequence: TGTGCCAGTAGTCCCCCAGGACGGAGGGCTTTCTTT.

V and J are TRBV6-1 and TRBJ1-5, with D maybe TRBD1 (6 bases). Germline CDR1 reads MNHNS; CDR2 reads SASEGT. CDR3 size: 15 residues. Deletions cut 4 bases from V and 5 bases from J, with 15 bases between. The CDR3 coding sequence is TGTGCCAGCAGTGGACTTAGGGGGGGTGATCAGCCCCAGCATTTT. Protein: CASSGLRGGDQPQHF.